The 23 T cell receptor beta chains given below trace back to one sample, sequenced in a study of T cells in Graves' hyperthyroidism and ophthalmopathy. Amplified TCR beta CDR3 regions derived from RNA transcripts. During a first-round RT-PCR of the TCR CDR3, the HTBI primer set was used. TCRdb re-analysed the multiplex PCR reads in MiXCR, keeping a single row per CDR3 protein. The sample carries roughly 570,000 distinct CDR3 sequences, around 42% recorded once. Sequences were obtained from peripheral blood or thyroid tissue (not recorded which). These receptors all come from an adult woman with Graves' disease, either hyperthyroidism or ophthalmopathy (not recorded which).

Notes on this clonotype: The CDR3 does not end in the conserved phenylalanine or tryptophan, so this is likely a read error. No DNA is shown, since the ends of the CDR3 on it are uncertain; the CDR3 is the one TCRdb lists. The chain carries TRBV2 and TRBJ2-7. Germline V gene lookup returns CDR1 SNHLY and CDR2 FYNNEI. The CDR3 region is 8 residues in length, termini included. This CDR3 reads CASSEADI.

This clonotype was seen at least ten times. The chain uses TRBV7-6 and TRBJ2-5, with TRBD1 matching 8 bases. This CDR3 has 13 amino acids. From germline, CDR1 is SGHVS and CDR2 FNYEAQ. The V and J ends lost 10 bases and 5 bases, in that order; junction bases with no gene match: 9. CDR3 sequence (DNA): TGTGCCACCAAGGACAGGGTTACGGAGACCCAGTACTTC. Translated: CATKDRVTETQYF.

The sample holds many counts of this clonotype. The chain combines TRBV14 with TRBJ2-2; no clear D gene. CDR1 and CDR2 from the germline V gene are SGHDN and FVKESK. The CDR3 spans 12 residues. V lost 4 bases and J lost 6, with 6 bases in between. CDR3 residues: CASSPRAGELFF. In DNA form, the CDR3 reads TGTGCCAGCAGCCCCCGGGCCGGGGAGCTGTTTTTT.

This clonotype was observed many times. This rearrangement joins TRBV9 to TRBJ2-5, with D unresolved. CDR1 SGDLS and CDR2 YYNGEE come from the germline V gene. Trimming shortened V by 4 bases and J by 5 bases, and 15 bases separated the two germline ends. This CDR3 region has 14 residues. The CDR3 nucleotides are TGTGCCAGCAGCCCCTCCGGTAACCGGGAGACCCAGTACTTC. It codes for CASSPSGNRETQYF.

Ten or more counts support this clonotype. The chain carries TRBV5-1 and TRBJ2-2; a weak D match, TRBD1 (5 bases). The V gene's germline CDR1 is SGHRS and CDR2 YFSETQ. The V end was cut by 4 bases, the J end by 8 bases, with 15 bases between. The CDR3 spans 14 residues. CDR3 in amino acids: CASSKGVFEGELFF. DNA for the CDR3: TGCGCCAGCAGCAAAGGGGTTTTCGAAGGGGAGCTGTTTTTT.

The gene calls are TRBV19 and TRBJ1-5; D is unclear. The CDR3 spans 15 residues. The germline V and J ends were trimmed by 5 bases and 4 bases, with 15 bases remaining between them. The V gene's germline CDR1 is LNHDA and CDR2 SQIVND (reference sequence). In DNA, the CDR3 is TGTGCCAGTAGTCCGCGGGAGAGGGTTAATCAGCCCCAGCATTTT. It yields the protein CASSPRERVNQPQHF.

This clonotype has a count of ten or more. This chain connects TRBV28 to TRBJ1-6, with 7 bases fitting TRBD1. There are 14 residues in the CDR3. CDR1 is MDHEN and CDR2 is SYDVKM in the germline V gene. J lost 9 bases, V lost 3 bases, and 5 bases had no gene match. CDR3 protein: CASSFRQGISPLHF. CDR3 DNA sequence: TGTGCCAGCAGTTTCCGACAGGGTATTTCACCCCTCCACTTT.

The rearrangement uses TRBV7-2 and TRBJ1-5; possible D gene TRBD1, 5 bases. The CDR3 consists of 16 residues. V was shortened by 6 bases and J by 11 bases, with 26 bases between the two germline ends. CDR1 SGHTA and CDR2 FQGNSA come from the germline V gene. CDR3 loop: CASRLGTSTYQETQHF. The CDR3 DNA reads TGTGCCAGCAGACTAGGGACTAGCACGTACCAAGAGACCCAGCATTTT.

This clonotype was seen at least ten times. This chain links TRBV28 with TRBJ1-4; D unresolved. Trimming left V 3 bases short and J 0 bases short, with 8 bases between. Germline CDR1 reads MDHEN; CDR2 reads SYDVKM. This CDR3 comprises 15 residues. For the CDR3, the DNA is TGTGCCAGCAGTTTGGGTGATGCAACTAATGAAAAACTGTTTTTT. It translates to CASSLGDATNEKLFF.

This clonotype was detected many times. This chain joins TRBV5-6 and TRBJ1-2; D might be TRBD1 (6 bases). The CDR3 is 14 residues long. In germline, CDR1 is SGHDT, CDR2 YYEEEE. Trimming removed 4 bases at V and 8 bases at J, with 18 bases between. The CDR3: CASSPQYRVRGYTF. CDR3 nucleotide sequence: TGTGCCAGCAGCCCCCAATACAGGGTTCGCGGCTACACCTTC. Together with reference TRBV5-6 and TRBJ1-2, the CDR3 gives the full variable domain: DAGVTQSPTHLIKTRGQQVTLRCSPKSGHDTVSWYQQALGQGPQFIFQYYEEEERQRGNFPDRFSGHQFPNYSSELNVNALLLGDSALYLCASSPQYRVRGYTFGSGTRLTVV.

This clonotype was observed a handful of times. V and J are TRBV5-1 and TRBJ1-2; no clear D gene. Germline CDR1 is SGHRS and CDR2 is YFSETQ. The V and J ends lost 7 bases and 7 bases respectively, with 14 bases between them. The CDR3 runs to 12 residues. The CDR3 nucleotides read TGCGCCAGCCGCATAGGAGGAGGTGGCTACACCTTC. This encodes CASRIGGGGYTF.

This clonotype has ten or more counts. V is TRBV14 and J is TRBJ2-5; D gene unclear. Trimming removed 2 bases from V and 5 bases from J, with 12 bases in between. Germline V CDR1 and CDR2: SGHDN, FVKESK. This CDR3 comprises 14 residues. CDR3 region: CASSQHTPRETQYF. CDR3 nucleotide sequence: TGTGCCAGCAGCCAACACACACCGCGGGAGACCCAGTACTTC.

This clonotype was counted at least ten times. The CDR3 sequence: CASSPRTGVPGNTIYF. Here the CDR3 DNA reads TGCGCCAGCAGCCCGAGGACAGGGGTTCCTGGAAACACCATATATTTT. The chain couples TRBV5-1 to TRBJ1-3; the match to TRBD1 covers 9 bases. The ends lost 4 bases at V and 2 bases at J; junction bases unmatched: 7. Germline CDR1 and CDR2: SGHRS and YFSETQ. This CDR3 has 16 residues.

This clonotype appeared many times. V gene TRBV6-1 combines with J gene TRBJ2-2; D uncertain. V lost 7 bases, J lost 0 bases, and 12 bases lay in between. The CDR3 totals 15 residues. Per the germline V gene, CDR1 is MNHNS and CDR2 is SASEGT. The CDR3 loop reads CASMTRHTNTGELFF. The CDR3 DNA follows: TGTGCCAGCATGACCAGACATACGAACACCGGGGAGCTGTTTTTT.

This clonotype was detected many times. The V call is TRBV6-1, the J call TRBJ2-7; no clear D. Between the trimmed V and J ends, which lost 8 bases and 1 base, there was a span of 15 bases. This CDR3 has 14 amino acids. Germline values: CDR1 MNHNS, CDR2 SASEGT. CDR3 nucleotides: TGTGCCAGCCATCGGAAAGGTGCTTCCTACGAGCAGTACTTC. It codes for CASHRKGASYEQYF.

As to this clonotype: Being one base from a much bigger clone, this may be a read error. The chain couples TRBV12-3 or TRBV12-4 to TRBJ2-3, with D possibly TRBD2 on 5 matching bases. This CDR3 comprises 14 residues. Trimming left V 9 bases short and J 4 bases short, with 17 bases between. The CDR3 reads CARRQAGWSDTQYF. For the CDR3, the DNA is TGTGCCAGAAGGCAGGCGGGTTGGTCAGATACGCAGTATTTT.

The rearrangement joins TRBV18 to TRBJ1-5; D gene unclear. The CDR3 contains 14 residues. The germline CDR1 and CDR2 sequences are KGHSH and LQKENI. V gave up 3 bases and J gave up 5 bases, with 11 bases separating them. As DNA, the CDR3 is TGTGCCAGCTCACCTATTGGGCAGTATCAGCCCCAGCATTTT. Translation: CASSPIGQYQPQHF.

This clonotype was detected ten times or more. The rearrangement links TRBV10-2 to TRBJ2-2; no clear D. From germline, CDR1 is WSHSY and CDR2 SAAADI. The CDR3 has 13 residues. V lost 1 base to trimming and J lost 4 bases, with 4 bases between them. The CDR3 DNA follows: TGCGCCAGCAGTGAGTGGGCCACCGGGGAGCTGTTTTTT. It translates to CASSEWATGELFF.

The chain has TRBV7-3 and TRBJ1-3; 10 bases agree with TRBD1. J was trimmed by 8 bases and V by 2 bases; bases with no gene match: 15. The germline gives CDR1 SGHTA, CDR2 FQGTGA. The CDR3 consists of 18 residues. The CDR3 region has the DNA TGTGCCAGCAGCTTAGTTGGGACAGGGGTCGTTAATGGCTACACCATATATTTT. This codes for CASSLVGTGVVNGYTIYF.

The sample holds many counts of this clonotype. The chain carries TRBV25-1 and TRBJ2-2, with 10 bases matching TRBD2. With 8 bases clipped from V and 5 bases from J, the junction kept 8 bases outside the gene matches. This CDR3 region has 15 residues. CDR1 and CDR2 from the germline V gene are MGHDK and SYGVNS. The CDR3 DNA is TGTGCCAGCCAGGTAGCGGGAGGTTTTACCGGGGAGCTGTTTTTT. As protein: CASQVAGGFTGELFF.

V is TRBV20-1 and J is TRBJ1-6; weak D call: TRBD1 (6 bases). The germline V gene encodes CDR1 DFQATT and CDR2 SNEGSKA (reference sequence). The CDR3 loop spans 17 amino acids. Trimming left V 0 bases short and J 8 bases short, with 20 bases between. The CDR3 spells CSARDSLRGLADSPLHF. DNA for the CDR3: TGCAGTGCTAGAGATAGTCTCCGGGGGCTGGCGGATTCACCCCTCCACTTT.

V and J are TRBV5-1 and TRBJ1-2, with 7 positions matching TRBD1. CDR3 length equals 13 residues. Germline values: CDR1 SGHRS, CDR2 YFSETQ. The V and J ends lost 4 bases and 7 bases, in that order; junction bases with no gene match: 7. As DNA, the CDR3 is TGCGCCAGCAGCACACGGGGACAGAGTGGCTACACCTTC. This translates into CASSTRGQSGYTF.

The chain couples TRBV28 to TRBJ1-5; no clear D gene. CDR1 is MDHEN, CDR2 SYDVKM, per germline. This CDR3 has 15 amino acids. Trimming pared 5 bases from V and 3 bases from J, leaving 14 bases between. CDR3 sequence: CASSHVKRTNQPQHF. The DNA for the CDR3 is TGTGCCAGCAGTCACGTGAAGCGAACCAATCAGCCCCAGCATTTT.